These 28 T cell receptor beta chains came from one sample sequenced in a study of T cells in Graves' hyperthyroidism and ophthalmopathy. Authors of the study amplified TCR beta CDR3 regions from RNA transcripts. Carried out on the TCR CDR3, a first-round RT-PCR used the HTBI primer set. A single record per CDR3 protein comes from TCRdb applying MiXCR to the multiplex PCR reads. The profile shows about 380,000 distinct CDR3 sequences, less than 20% of them singletons. The sample comprised blood. These receptors originate from a man aged 18 to 30 with Graves' ophthalmopathy.

This clonotype was detected ten times or more. V gene TRBV29-1 combines with J gene TRBJ1-2; maybe TRBD1 (5 bases). The CDR3 totals 11 residues. Germline V CDR1 and CDR2: SQVTM, ANQGSEA. Trimming removed 2 bases from V and 6 bases from J, with 7 bases in between. CDR3 nucleotides: TGCAGCGTTGAACGACAGCATGGCTACACCTTC. This encodes CSVERQHGYTF.

This clonotype was seen ten or more times. The V gene is TRBV7-8, the J gene TRBJ2-7; 9 nucleotides align to TRBD2. The CDR3 is 16 residues long. The trim removed 0 bases at V and 4 bases at J, leaving 7 bases unmatched. Germline CDR1 is SGHVS and CDR2 is FQNEAQ. The CDR3 bases are TGTGCCAGCAGCTTAGCCCCCATAGCGGGGGAGTACGAGCAGTACTTC. It codes for CASSLAPIAGEYEQYF.

The V gene is TRBV18, the J gene TRBJ2-1; 8 bases align to TRBD1. The V gene end was trimmed by 6 bases and the J gene end by 3 bases; junction bases not matched to a gene: 7. CDR3 size: 15 residues. Germline values: CDR1 KGHSH, CDR2 LQKENI. The CDR3 is CASSSDREFYNEQFF. The CDR3 DNA sequence: TGTGCCAGCTCGTCGGACAGGGAATTCTACAATGAGCAGTTCTTC.

The CDR3 loop reads CASSLDPATYEQYF. The CDR3 bases are TGTGCCAGCAGCTTAGATCCGGCAACCTACGAGCAGTACTTC. This chain joins TRBV11-2 and TRBJ2-7; D unresolved. The germline CDR1 and CDR2 sequences are SGHAT and FQNNGV. This CDR3 has 14 residues. The V end lost 0 bases, the J end lost 2 bases, and 8 bases lay between the germline ends.

The chain joins TRBV20-1 to TRBJ2-1; possible D gene TRBD2, 6 bases. This CDR3 comprises 13 residues. The germline V gene has CDR1 DFQATT and CDR2 SNEGSKA (reference sequence). V lost 5 bases and J 8 bases, leaving 16 bases between the germline ends. The CDR3, as DNA: TGCAGTGCTGGGGGGAGAGCGGACGATGAGCAGTTCTTC. It yields the protein CSAGGRADDEQFF.

This clonotype was recorded many times. V and J are TRBV18 and TRBJ2-7; maybe TRBD2 (6 bases). CDR1 and CDR2 (germline): KGHSH, LQKENI. Between the trimmed V and J ends, which lost 3 bases and 1 base, there was a span of 10 bases. The CDR3 covers 14 residues. CDR3 in DNA: TGTGCCAGCTCACCGGGAGGTGTTTCCTACGAGCAGTACTTC. It encodes CASSPGGVSYEQYF.

This clonotype was picked up a small number of times. V and J are TRBV19 and TRBJ2-7; a possible D gene is TRBD2 (5 bases). CDR1 is LNHDA and CDR2 is SQIVND in the germline V gene (reference sequence). The length of the CDR3 is 14 residues. V was pared by 3 bases and J by 4 bases, with 13 bases between. CDR3 residues: CASSIHGGTYEQYF. The CDR3 DNA reads TGTGCCAGTAGTATTCACGGAGGTACTTACGAGCAGTACTTC.

The rearrangement links TRBV20-1 to TRBJ1-5; D not certain. In germline, CDR1 is DFQATT, CDR2 SNEGSKA (reference sequence). The V and J ends lost 7 bases and 3 bases respectively, with 10 bases between them. The CDR3 spans 12 residues. CDR3: CSVGPDNQPQHF. The CDR3 coding sequence is TGCAGTGTCGGACCTGACAATCAGCCCCAGCATTTT.

The V gene is TRBV14, the J gene TRBJ2-6; D ambiguous. The CDR3 totals 14 residues. Looked up from germline, CDR1 is SGHDN and CDR2 is FVKESK. V was cut by 1 base and J by 3 bases, with 4 bases left in between. The CDR3 region has the DNA TGTGCCAGCAGCCAAGTCCTTGGGGCCAACGTCCTGACTTTC. Translated: CASSQVLGANVLTF.

J is TRBJ1-2 and V is TRBV7-8; 8 positions agree with TRBD1. Trimming cost V 2 bases and J 2 bases; bases outside gene matches: 7. Germline V lookup: CDR1 SGHVS, CDR2 FQNEAQ. This CDR3 is 16 amino acids long. The DNA for the CDR3 is TGTGCCAGCAGCTTAACCCGGGACAGGTTAAACTATGGCTACACCTTC. As protein: CASSLTRDRLNYGYTF.

The chain couples TRBV18 to TRBJ1-1; D is undetermined. CDR1 is KGHSH and CDR2 is LQKENI in the germline V gene. CDR3 length: 16 residues. V was cut by 1 base and J by 3 bases, with 15 bases left in between. The CDR3 protein is CASSPLWEKVDTEAFF. The CDR3 region has the DNA TGTGCCAGCTCACCACTATGGGAAAAAGTGGACACTGAAGCTTTCTTT.

The chain couples TRBV19 to TRBJ1-2; D is ambiguous. The CDR3 contains 12 residues. From germline, CDR1 is LNHDA and CDR2 SQIVND (reference sequence). V was cut by 10 bases and J by 3 bases, with 12 bases left in between. The CDR3 bases are TGTGCCACCTCTAACGGCGACTATGGCTACACCTTC. Encoded protein: CATSNGDYGYTF.

This clonotype was detected a few times. This rearrangement joins TRBV10-3 to TRBJ1-5; D perhaps matches TRBD1 (5 bases). The ends were cut back, 3 bases at V and 0 bases at J, with 9 bases in the middle. This CDR3 contains 15 residues. Looked up from germline, CDR1 is ENHRY and CDR2 is SYGVKD. The CDR3 coding sequence is TGTGCCATCAGTGACTCGGGGGATAGCAATCAGCCCCAGCATTTT. Amino acids: CAISDSGDSNQPQHF.

This clonotype was counted ten times or more. The chain links TRBV11-2 to TRBJ1-1; TRBD1 might be the D (5 bases). The germline V and J ends were trimmed by 4 bases and 5 bases, with 14 bases remaining between them. Germline V gene data show CDR1 as SGHAT and CDR2 as FQNNGV. This CDR3 has 14 amino acids. The CDR3 DNA reads as TGTGCCAGCAGCTCCCGACAAGGGGAGACTGAAGCTTTCTTT. This gives the protein CASSSRQGETEAFF.

The genes are TRBV3-1 and TRBJ2-3; D possibly corresponds to TRBD2 (6 bases). Germline CDR1 LGHDT, CDR2 YNNKEL (reference sequence). Trimming removed 1 base at V and 2 bases at J, with 19 bases between. The CDR3 runs 18 residues. The CDR3 DNA is TGTGCCAGCAGCCAAGTGGCAGGCGGCGGGGTGGACACAGATACGCAGTATTTT. This translates into CASSQVAGGGVDTDTQYF.

This clonotype was observed once. A much larger clone is a single base away; this may be a read error. CDR3 protein: CASSRGGSTNEKLLF. CDR3 coding DNA: TGTGCCAGCAGTCGGGGGGGCTCAACTAATGAAAAACTGCTTTTT. The rearrangement uses TRBV2 and TRBJ1-4; the D gene is possibly TRBD1 (6 bases). The germline V gene has CDR1 SNHLY and CDR2 FYNNEI. This CDR3 is built from 15 residues.

This clonotype was observed at least ten times. This sequence joins TRBV2 and TRBJ2-2, with D possibly matching TRBD1 (6 bases). V was clipped by 7 bases and J by 13 bases, with 22 bases between them. Germline V lookup: CDR1 SNHLY, CDR2 FYNNEI. This CDR3 has 14 residues. The CDR3 sequence: CASKGSRDTAVLFF. In DNA, the CDR3 is TGTGCCAGCAAAGGTTCAAGGGACACGGCGGTGCTGTTTTTT. Variable domain in full (rest from reference TRBV2 and TRBJ2-2): EPEVTQTPSHQVTQMGQEVILRCVPISNHLYFYWYRQILGQKVEFLVSFYNNEISEKSEIFDDQFSVERPDGSNFTLKIRSTKLEDSAMYFCASKGSRDTAVLFFGEGSRLTVL.

The chain has TRBV5-1 and TRBJ2-1; 9 bases agree with TRBD2. J lost 3 bases, V lost 4 bases, and 8 bases had no gene match. Per germline, CDR1 SGHRS and CDR2 YFSETQ. This CDR3 has 16 amino acids. The CDR3 sequence: CASSGLSGRNYNEQFF. In DNA form, the CDR3 reads TGCGCCAGCAGCGGGCTTAGCGGGAGAAACTACAATGAGCAGTTCTTC.

In its sample, this clonotype was seen many times. The J gene is TRBJ2-7, the V gene TRBV27; TRBD2 matches at 10 bases. The CDR3 extends over 15 amino acids. V trimming: 2 bases; J trimming: 7 bases; junction bases outside the gene matches: 8. CDR1 MNHEY and CDR2 SMNVEV come from the germline V gene (reference sequence). Written as DNA, the CDR3 is TGTGCCAGCAGTTTACTAGCGGGAGATCGCAATGAGCAGTACTTC. Protein sequence: CASSLLAGDRNEQYF.

This clonotype was detected many times. The V and J genes are TRBV7-9 and TRBJ1-3; D ambiguous. Trimming removed 2 bases from V and 0 bases from J, with 5 bases in between. Germline-derived CDR1 and CDR2 are SEHNR and FQNEAQ (reference sequence). The CDR3 extends over 14 amino acids. CDR3 residues: CASSLSTSGNTIYF. The CDR3 nucleotides read TGTGCCAGCAGCTTATCAACCTCTGGAAACACCATATATTTT.

This clonotype was detected ten times or more. This chain uses TRBV7-9 with TRBJ2-1, with 9 bases identical to TRBD2. The germline V gene has CDR1 SEHNR and CDR2 FQNEAQ (reference sequence). The CDR3 spans 15 residues. V lost 5 bases, J lost 9 bases, and 11 bases stayed unmatched. The CDR3 is CASSPAGRGGAEQFF. The CDR3 DNA reads TGTGCCAGCAGCCCGGCGGGGCGGGGGGGCGCTGAGCAGTTCTTC.

In this sample, this clonotype turned up a few times. The rearrangement uses TRBV12-3 or TRBV12-4 and TRBJ2-2; D is unresolved. V lost 4 bases and J lost 7, with 10 bases in between. The length of the CDR3 is 13 residues. The DNA of the CDR3 is TGTGCCAGCAGTTCATCCCTGGTCGGGGAGCTGTTTTTT. This translates into CASSSSLVGELFF.

Only a few counts were recorded for this clonotype. The chain recombines TRBV20-1 with TRBJ2-3; D is uncertain. Per germline, CDR1 DFQATT and CDR2 SNEGSKA (reference sequence). This CDR3 is 14 amino acids long. V was clipped by 7 bases and J by 4 bases, with 18 bases between them. For the CDR3, the DNA is TGCAGTGGAGCAAGGACGGCTCCCTCAGATACGCAGTATTTT. Amino acids: CSGARTAPSDTQYF.

The V gene is TRBV20-1, the J gene TRBJ2-7; 9 bases are shared with TRBD1. V lost 2 bases, J lost 1 base, and 6 bases stayed unmatched. The CDR3 runs to 15 residues. Germline V gene lookup returns CDR1 DFQATT and CDR2 SNEGSKA (reference sequence). CDR3 protein: CSARNSGTGSYEQYF. The DNA of the CDR3 is TGCAGTGCTAGAAACTCGGGGACAGGGTCCTACGAGCAGTACTTC.

This chain joins TRBV14 and TRBJ2-5, with 7 nucleotides matching TRBD2. Germline trimming cut 1 base from V and 1 base from J; bases unmatched to any gene: 9. Germline values: CDR1 SGHDN, CDR2 FVKESK. This CDR3 region has 17 residues. CDR3 region: CASSQGSWGGPQETQYF. The DNA of the CDR3 is TGTGCCAGCAGCCAAGGTTCCTGGGGAGGGCCCCAAGAGACCCAGTACTTC.

There are many counts of this clonotype. This chain joins TRBV7-9 and TRBJ1-1; D uncertain. CDR3 size: 15 residues. Per the germline V gene, CDR1 is SEHNR and CDR2 is FQNEAQ (reference sequence). The germline V and J ends were trimmed by 1 base and 4 bases, with 13 bases remaining between them. The chain's CDR3 is CASSLVAGAGTEAFF. The DNA for the CDR3 is TGTGCCAGCAGCTTAGTGGCAGGAGCGGGCACTGAAGCTTTCTTT.

This clonotype was detected ten times or more. V and J are TRBV7-6 and TRBJ1-4; D may be TRBD1 (6 bases). Germline V gene data show CDR1 as SGHVS and CDR2 as FNYEAQ. This CDR3 is built from 14 residues. Trimming left V 1 base short and J 8 bases short, with 11 bases between. This CDR3 is CASSLEGTGEKLFF. In DNA form, the CDR3 reads TGTGCCAGCAGCTTAGAAGGCACAGGGGAAAAACTGTTTTTT.

This clonotype was picked up many times. The CDR3 sequence is CASSETPVRVDYGYTF. CDR3 DNA: TGTGCCAGCAGTGAAACCCCCGTAAGGGTCGACTATGGCTACACCTTC. This sequence joins TRBV6-1 and TRBJ1-2; D ambiguous. The germline gives CDR1 MNHNS, CDR2 SASEGT. The CDR3 runs 16 residues. The V end lost 2 bases, the J end lost 3 bases, and 16 bases lay between the germline ends.